This TCR beta chain appears in the sequencing data of a study of technical replicates of blood from a few donors. The CDR3 has 16 residues. CDR1 is SGHDN, CDR2 FVKESK, per germline. V shed 2 bases and J 9 bases; nucleotides not matched to a gene: 16. Only in-frame clones appear in the TCRdb table, and some are missing; sequencing was by immunoSEQ multiplex PCR. The table has about 62,000 clones, about 90% seen once. The receptor was derived from a human donor in good health. Some clones in this sample may be carry-over from other donors' samples. The sample comprised PBMCs. The V and J genes are TRBV14 and TRBJ2-7; 7 bases map to TRBD1. The CDR3 coding sequence is TGTGCCAGCAGCCAACACCCAAGGGGGCGCGTCGGAATGCAGTACTTC. This gives the protein CASSQHPRGRVGMQYF.